The sequence of this T cell receptor beta chain was determined in a study of blood T cell repertoires in COVID-19. Overall study context: Sample material is recorded as cDNA or gDNA derived from T cells, B-cell-depleted T cells, or PBMCs.

Germline values: CDR1 GTSNPN, CDR2 SVGIG (reference sequence). V shed 3 bases and J shed 2 bases, with 8 bases lying between them. This CDR3 region has 13 residues. TCRdb's table, derived via immunoSEQ multiplex PCR, lists solely in-frame clones and lacks some. Counted here are some 170,000 clones, about 81% occurring once; the ten biggest clones make up approximately 9.1%. This TCR derives from a woman in her 70s with acute or convalescent COVID-19. Sequenced material: peripheral blood. This chain joins TRBV30 and TRBJ1-5; D remains ambiguous. The CDR3 sequence is CAWRTNRNQPQHF. In DNA form, the CDR3 reads TGTGCCTGGAGAACTAATCGCAATCAGCCCCAGCATTTT.